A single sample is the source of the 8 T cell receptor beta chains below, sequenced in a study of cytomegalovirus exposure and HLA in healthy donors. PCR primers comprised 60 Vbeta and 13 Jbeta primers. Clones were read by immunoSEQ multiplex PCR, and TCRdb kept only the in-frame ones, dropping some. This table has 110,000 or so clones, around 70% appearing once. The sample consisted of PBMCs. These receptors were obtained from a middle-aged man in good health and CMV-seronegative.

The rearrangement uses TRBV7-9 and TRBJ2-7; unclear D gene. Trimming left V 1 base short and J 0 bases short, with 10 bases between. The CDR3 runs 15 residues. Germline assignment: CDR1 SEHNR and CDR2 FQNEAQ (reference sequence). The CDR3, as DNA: TGTGCCAGCAGCTTAGGAGGAGATAACTCCTACGAGCAGTACTTC. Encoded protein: CASSLGGDNSYEQYF. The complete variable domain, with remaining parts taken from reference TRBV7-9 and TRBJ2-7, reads DTGVSQNPRHKITKRGQNVTFRCDPISEHNRLYWYRQTLGQGPEFLTYFQNEAQLEKSRLLSDRFSAERPKGSFSTLEIQRTEQGDSAMYLCASSLGGDNSYEQYFGPGTRLTVT.

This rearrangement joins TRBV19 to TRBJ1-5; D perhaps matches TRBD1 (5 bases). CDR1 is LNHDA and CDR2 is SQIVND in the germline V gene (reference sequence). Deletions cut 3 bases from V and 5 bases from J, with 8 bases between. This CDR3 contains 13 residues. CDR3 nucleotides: TGTGCCAGTAGTATTAAAGGGGATCAGCCCCAGCATTTT. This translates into CASSIKGDQPQHF.

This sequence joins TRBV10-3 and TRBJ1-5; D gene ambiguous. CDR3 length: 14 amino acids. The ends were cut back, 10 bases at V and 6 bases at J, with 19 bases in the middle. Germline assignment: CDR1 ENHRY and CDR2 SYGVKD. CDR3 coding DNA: TGTGCCACTAAAGCCCGGGTGGTGGGTCAGCCCCAGCATTTT. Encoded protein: CATKARVVGQPQHF.

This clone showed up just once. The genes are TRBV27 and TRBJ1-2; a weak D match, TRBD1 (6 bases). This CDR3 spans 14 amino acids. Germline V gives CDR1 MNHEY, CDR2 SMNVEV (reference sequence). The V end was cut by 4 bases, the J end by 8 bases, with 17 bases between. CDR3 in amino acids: CASSSRQDLNGYTF. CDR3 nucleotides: TGTGCCAGCAGTTCGCGACAGGATTTGAACGGCTACACCTTC.

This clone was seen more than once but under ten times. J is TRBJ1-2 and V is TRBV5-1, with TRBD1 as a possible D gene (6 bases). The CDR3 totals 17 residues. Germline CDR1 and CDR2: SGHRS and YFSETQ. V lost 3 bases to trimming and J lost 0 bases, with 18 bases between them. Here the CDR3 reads CASSSGSGVSANYGYTF. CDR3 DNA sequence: TGCGCCAGCAGCTCTGGGTCAGGGGTCTCCGCTAACTATGGCTACACCTTC.

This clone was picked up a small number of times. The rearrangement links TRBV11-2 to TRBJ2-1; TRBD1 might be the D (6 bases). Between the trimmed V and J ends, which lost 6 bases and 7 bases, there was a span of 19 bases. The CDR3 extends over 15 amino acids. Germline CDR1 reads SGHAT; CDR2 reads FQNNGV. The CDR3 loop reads CASSYARGSTNEQFF. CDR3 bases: TGTGCCAGCAGTTACGCCAGGGGCAGTACGAATGAGCAGTTCTTC.

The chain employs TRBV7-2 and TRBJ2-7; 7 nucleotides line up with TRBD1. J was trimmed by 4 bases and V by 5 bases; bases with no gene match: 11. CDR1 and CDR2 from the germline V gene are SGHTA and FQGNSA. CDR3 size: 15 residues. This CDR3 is CASSQSPGQQYEQYF. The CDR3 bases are TGTGCCAGCAGCCAGAGCCCGGGACAGCAATACGAGCAGTACTTC. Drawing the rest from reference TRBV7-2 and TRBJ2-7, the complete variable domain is GAGVSQSPSNKVTEKGKDVELRCDPISGHTALYWYRQSLGQGLEFLIYFQGNSAPDKSGLPSDRFSAERTGGSVSTLTIQRTQQEDSAVYLCASSQSPGQQYEQYFGPGTRLTVT.

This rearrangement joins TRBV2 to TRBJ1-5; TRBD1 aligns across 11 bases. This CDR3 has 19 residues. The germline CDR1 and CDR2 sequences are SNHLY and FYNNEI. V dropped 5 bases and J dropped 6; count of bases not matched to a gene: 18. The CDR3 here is CASSSQQDVGTGGGQPQHF. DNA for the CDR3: TGTGCCAGCAGTTCGCAACAAGATGTCGGGACAGGGGGAGGTCAGCCCCAGCATTTT.